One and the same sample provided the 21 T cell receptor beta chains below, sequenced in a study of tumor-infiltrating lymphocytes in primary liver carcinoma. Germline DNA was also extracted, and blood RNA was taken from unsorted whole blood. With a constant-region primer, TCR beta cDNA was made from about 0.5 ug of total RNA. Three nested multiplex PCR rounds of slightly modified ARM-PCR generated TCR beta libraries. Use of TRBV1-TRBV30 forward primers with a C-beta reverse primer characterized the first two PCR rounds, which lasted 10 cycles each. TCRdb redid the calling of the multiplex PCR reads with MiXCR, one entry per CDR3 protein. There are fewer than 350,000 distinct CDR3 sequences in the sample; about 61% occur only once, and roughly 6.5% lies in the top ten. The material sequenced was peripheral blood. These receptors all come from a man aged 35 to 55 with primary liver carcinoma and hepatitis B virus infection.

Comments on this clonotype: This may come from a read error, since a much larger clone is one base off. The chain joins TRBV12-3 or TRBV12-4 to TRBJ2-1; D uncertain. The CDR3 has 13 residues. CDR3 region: CARSLLGGNEQFF. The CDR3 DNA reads TGTGCCAGAAGTTTACTCGGTGGAAATGAGCAGTTCTTC.

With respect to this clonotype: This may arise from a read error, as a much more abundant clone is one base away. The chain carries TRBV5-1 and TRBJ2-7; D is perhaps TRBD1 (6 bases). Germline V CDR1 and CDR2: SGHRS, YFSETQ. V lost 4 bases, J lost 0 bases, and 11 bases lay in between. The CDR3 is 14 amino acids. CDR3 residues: CASSQDRISYEQYV. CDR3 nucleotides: TGCGCCAGCAGCCAAGACAGGATCTCCTACGAGCAGTACGTC.

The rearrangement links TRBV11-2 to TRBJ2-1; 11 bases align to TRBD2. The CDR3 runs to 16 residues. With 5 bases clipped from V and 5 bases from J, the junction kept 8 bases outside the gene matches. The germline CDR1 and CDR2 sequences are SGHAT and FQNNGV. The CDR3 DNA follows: TGTGCCAGCAGCCTAAATAGCGGGAGGGTTGACAATGAGCAGTTCTTC. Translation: CASSLNSGRVDNEQFF.

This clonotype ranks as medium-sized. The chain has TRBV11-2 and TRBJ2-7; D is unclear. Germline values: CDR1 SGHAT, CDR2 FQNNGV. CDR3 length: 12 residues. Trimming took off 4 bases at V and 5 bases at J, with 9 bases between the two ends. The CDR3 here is CASSSQTHEQYF. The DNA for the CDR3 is TGTGCCAGCAGCTCCCAAACCCACGAGCAGTACTTC.

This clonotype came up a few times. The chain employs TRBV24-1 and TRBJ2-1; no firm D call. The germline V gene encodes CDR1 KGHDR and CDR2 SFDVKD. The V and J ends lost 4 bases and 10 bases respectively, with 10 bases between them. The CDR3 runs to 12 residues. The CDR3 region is CATSDRISEQFF. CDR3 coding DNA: TGTGCCACCAGTGACCGGATCAGCGAGCAGTTCTTC.

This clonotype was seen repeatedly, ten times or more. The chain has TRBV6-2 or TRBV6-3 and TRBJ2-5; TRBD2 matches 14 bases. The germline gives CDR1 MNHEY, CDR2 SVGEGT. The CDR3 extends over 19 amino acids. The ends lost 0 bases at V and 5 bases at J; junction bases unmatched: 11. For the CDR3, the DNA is TGTGCCAGCAGTTACTCCCGCCGACTAGCGGGAGGGTTGGTGGAGACCCAGTACTTC. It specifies CASSYSRRLAGGLVETQYF.

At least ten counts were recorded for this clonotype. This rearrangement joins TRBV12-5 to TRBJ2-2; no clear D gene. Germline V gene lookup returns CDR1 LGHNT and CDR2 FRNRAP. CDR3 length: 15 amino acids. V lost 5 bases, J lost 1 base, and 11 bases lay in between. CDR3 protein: CASGQRSGNTGELFF. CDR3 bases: TGTGCTAGTGGTCAACGCTCCGGGAACACCGGGGAGCTGTTTTTT.

CDR3 region: CARTRTPVISPLHF. In DNA form, the CDR3 reads TGTGCCAGGACCCGAACACCCGTAATCTCACCCCTCCACTTT. V gene TRBV6-5 combines with J gene TRBJ1-6; D call uncertain. CDR3 length: 14 amino acids. The V end was cut by 9 bases, the J end by 10 bases, with 19 bases between. Germline V gene data show CDR1 as MNHEY and CDR2 as SVGAGI.

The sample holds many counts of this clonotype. The CDR3 DNA reads TGTGCCAGCAGCTTGATTACAGGGGGTCGTTCACCCCTCCACTTT. The encoded protein is CASSLITGGRSPLHF. The rearrangement joins TRBV12-3 or TRBV12-4 to TRBJ1-6; 8 bases line up with TRBD1. The CDR3 consists of 15 residues. V gave up 6 bases and J gave up 9 bases; unmatched junction bases: 10.

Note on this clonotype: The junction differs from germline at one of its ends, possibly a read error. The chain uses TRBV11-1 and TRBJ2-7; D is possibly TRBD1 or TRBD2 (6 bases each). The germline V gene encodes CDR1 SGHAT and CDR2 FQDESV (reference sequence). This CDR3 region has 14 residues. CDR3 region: CASTRGGSSYEHYF. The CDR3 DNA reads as TGTGCTAGCACCCGAGGGGGGAGCTCCTACGAGCATTACTTC.

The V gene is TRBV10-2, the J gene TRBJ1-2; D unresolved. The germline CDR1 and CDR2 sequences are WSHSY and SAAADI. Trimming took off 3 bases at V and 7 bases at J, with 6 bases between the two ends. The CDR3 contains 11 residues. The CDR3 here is CASSDVGGYTF. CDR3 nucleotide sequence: TGCGCCAGCAGTGATGTGGGTGGCTACACCTTC.

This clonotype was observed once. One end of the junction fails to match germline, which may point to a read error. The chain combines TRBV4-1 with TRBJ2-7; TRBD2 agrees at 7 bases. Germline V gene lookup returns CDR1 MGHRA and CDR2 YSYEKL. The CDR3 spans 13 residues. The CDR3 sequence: CASSQGGSYQQDF. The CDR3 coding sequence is TGCGCCAGCAGCCAAGGCGGGAGTTACCAGCAGGACTTC.

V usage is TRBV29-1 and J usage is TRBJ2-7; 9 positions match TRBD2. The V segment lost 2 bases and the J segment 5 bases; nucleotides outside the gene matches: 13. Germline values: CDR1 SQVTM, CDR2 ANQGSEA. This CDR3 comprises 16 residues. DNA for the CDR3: TGCAGCGTTGAACTAGGAGCGGGAGGCCGTTGGGACGAGCAGTACTTC. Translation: CSVELGAGGRWDEQYF.

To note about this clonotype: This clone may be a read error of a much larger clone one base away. DNA for the CDR3: TGTGCCATCAATGGGATCACGAACACCGGGGAGCTGTTTTTT. Its protein is CAINGITNTGELFF. The rearrangement joins TRBV10-3 to TRBJ2-2; D is uncertain. This CDR3 comprises 14 residues. Germline V lookup: CDR1 ENHRY, CDR2 SYGVKD. The V end lost 7 bases, the J end lost 0 bases, and 9 bases lay between the germline ends.

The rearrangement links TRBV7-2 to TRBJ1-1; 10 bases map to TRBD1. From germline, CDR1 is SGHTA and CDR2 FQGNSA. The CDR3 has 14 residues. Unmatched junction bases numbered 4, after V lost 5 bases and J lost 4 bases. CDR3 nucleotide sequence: TGTGCCAGCAGCAAGAGGGACAGGGGCACTGAAGCTTTCTTT. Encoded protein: CASSKRDRGTEAFF.

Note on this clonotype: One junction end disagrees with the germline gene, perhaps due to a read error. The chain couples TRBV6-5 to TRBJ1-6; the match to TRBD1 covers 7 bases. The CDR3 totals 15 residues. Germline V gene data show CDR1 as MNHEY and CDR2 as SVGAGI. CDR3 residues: CTSSVRQGIDSLLHF. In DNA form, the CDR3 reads TGTACCAGCAGTGTCAGACAGGGTATTGATTCACTCCTCCACTTT.

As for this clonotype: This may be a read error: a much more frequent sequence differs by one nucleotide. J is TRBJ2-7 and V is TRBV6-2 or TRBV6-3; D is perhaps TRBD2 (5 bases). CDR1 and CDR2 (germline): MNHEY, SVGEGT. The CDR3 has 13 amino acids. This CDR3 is CASSYSGLYEPYF. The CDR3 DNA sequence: TGTGCCAGCAGTTATTCCGGACTCTACGAGCCGTACTTC.

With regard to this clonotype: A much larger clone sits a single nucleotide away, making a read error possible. The CDR3 reads CASSPATGAGEQYF. For the CDR3, the DNA is TGTGCCAGCAGTCCTGCGACAGGGGCCGGCGAGCAGTACTTC. This chain connects TRBV12-3 or TRBV12-4 to TRBJ2-7, with TRBD1 matching 8 bases. V lost 5 bases to trimming and J lost 6 bases; unmatched junction nucleotides: 9. CDR3 size: 14 residues.

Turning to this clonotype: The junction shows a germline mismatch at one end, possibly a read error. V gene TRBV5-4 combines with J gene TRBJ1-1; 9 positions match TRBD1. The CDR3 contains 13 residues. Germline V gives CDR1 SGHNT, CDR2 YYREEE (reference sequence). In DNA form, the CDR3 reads TGTGCCAACAGCTATAACAGGGGGCTTTGGGCTTTCTTT. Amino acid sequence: CANSYNRGLWAFF.

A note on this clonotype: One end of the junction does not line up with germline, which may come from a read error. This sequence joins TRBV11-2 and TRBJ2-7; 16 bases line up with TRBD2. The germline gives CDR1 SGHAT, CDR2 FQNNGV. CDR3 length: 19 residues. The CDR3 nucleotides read TGTACCAGCAGCCCCGGCGGGACTAGCGGGGGGGCCTTGTCCTACGAGCAGTACTTC. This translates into CTSSPGGTSGGALSYEQYF.

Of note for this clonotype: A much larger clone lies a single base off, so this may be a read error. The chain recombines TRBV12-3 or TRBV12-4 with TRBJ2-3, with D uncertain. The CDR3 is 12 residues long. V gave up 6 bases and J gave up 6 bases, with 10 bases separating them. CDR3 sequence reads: CASSAVEDTQYF. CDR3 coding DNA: TGTGCCAGCAGCGCTGTAGAGGATACGCAGTATTTT.